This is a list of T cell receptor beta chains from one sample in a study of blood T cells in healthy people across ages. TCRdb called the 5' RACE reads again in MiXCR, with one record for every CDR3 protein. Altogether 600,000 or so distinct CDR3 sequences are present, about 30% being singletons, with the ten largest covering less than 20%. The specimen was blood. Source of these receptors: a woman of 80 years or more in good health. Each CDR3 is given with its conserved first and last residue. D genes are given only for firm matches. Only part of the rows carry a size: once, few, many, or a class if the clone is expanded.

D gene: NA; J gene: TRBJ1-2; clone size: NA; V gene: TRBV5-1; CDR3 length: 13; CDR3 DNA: TGCGTCAGCACGACGGAACCTAACTATGGCTACACCTTC; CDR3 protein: CVSTTEPNYGYTF
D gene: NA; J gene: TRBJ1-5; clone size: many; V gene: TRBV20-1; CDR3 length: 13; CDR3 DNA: TGCAGTGCTAGAGCCAGTAGCAATCAGCCCCAGCATTTT; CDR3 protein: CSARASSNQPQHF
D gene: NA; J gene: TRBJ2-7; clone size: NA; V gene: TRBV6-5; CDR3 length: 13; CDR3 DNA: TGTGCCAGCAGTTACAACCCCGCGAACGAGCAGTACTTC; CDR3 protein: CASSYNPANEQYF
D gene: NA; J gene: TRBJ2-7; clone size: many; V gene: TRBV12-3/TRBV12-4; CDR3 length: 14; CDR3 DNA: TGTGCCAGCAGCTTCCATCAAGGGACCTACGAGCAGTACTTC; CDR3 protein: CASSFHQGTYEQYF
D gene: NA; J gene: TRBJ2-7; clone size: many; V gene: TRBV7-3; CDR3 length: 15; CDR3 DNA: TGTGCCAGCAGCCCCCCCCCAGGGATCTCCTACGAGCAGTACTTC; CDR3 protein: CASSPPPGISYEQYF
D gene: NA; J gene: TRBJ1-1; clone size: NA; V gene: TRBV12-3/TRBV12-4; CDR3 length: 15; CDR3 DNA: TGTGCCAGCAGTTCTTACAGGGCGGCGAACACTGAAGCTTTCTTT; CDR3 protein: CASSSYRAANTEAFF
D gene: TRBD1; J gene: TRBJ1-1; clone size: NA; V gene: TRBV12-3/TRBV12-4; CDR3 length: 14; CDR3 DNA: TGTGCCAGCGGCGGACAGGGCCTGAACACTGAAGCTTTCTTT; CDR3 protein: CASGGQGLNTEAFF
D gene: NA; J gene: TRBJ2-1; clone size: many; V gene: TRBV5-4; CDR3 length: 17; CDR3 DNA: TGTGCCAGCAGCTTGGCTGGGCGGCCTAGCTCCTACAATGAGCAGTTCTTC; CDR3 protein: CASSLAGRPSSYNEQFF
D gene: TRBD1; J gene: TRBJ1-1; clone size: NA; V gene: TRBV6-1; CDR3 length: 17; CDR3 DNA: TGTGCCAGCAGTGGGGGACAGTTCCTACTGGGGGACACTGAAGCTTTCTTT; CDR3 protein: CASSGGQFLLGDTEAFF
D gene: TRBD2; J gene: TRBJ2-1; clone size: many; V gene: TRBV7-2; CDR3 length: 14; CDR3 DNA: TGTGCCAGCAGCTTAGGGGGGACCGGGGAGGGGCAGTTCTTC; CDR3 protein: CASSLGGTGEGQFF
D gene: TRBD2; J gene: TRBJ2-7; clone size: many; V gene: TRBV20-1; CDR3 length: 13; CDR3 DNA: TGCAGTGCTAGGCGGGGGGCACTCTACGAGCAGTACTTC; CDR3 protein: CSARRGALYEQYF
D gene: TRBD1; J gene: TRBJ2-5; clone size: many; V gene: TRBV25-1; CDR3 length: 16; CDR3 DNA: TGTGCCAGCAGTCTACAGGGGGTAGTTGATCGGGGGACCCAGTACTTC; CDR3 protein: CASSLQGVVDRGTQYF
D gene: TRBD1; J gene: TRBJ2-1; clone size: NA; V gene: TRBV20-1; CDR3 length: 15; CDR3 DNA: TGCAGTGCTAGCTCAGGGGACAGGGGTGGGAATGAGCAGTTCTTC; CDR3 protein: CSASSGDRGGNEQFF
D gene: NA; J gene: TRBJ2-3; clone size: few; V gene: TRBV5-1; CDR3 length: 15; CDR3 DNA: TGCGCCAGCAGCCCCCGGGATTTTAACACAGATACGCAGTATTTT; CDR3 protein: CASSPRDFNTDTQYF
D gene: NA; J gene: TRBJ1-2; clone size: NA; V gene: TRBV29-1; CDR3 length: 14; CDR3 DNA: TGCAACGTTTCGGACAGAGGGACAAACTATGGCTACACCTTC; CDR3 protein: CNVSDRGTNYGYTF
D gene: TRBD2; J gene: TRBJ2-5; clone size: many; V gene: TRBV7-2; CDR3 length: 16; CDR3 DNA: TGTGCCAGCAGCTTAGCCCAAGCGGGGGGTCAAGAGACCCAGTACTTC; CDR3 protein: CASSLAQAGGQETQYF
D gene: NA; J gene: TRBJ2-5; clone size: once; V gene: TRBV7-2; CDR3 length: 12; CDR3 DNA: TGTGCCAGCAGTTCCCAAAGGCAGACCCAGTACTTC; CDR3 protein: CASSSQRQTQYF
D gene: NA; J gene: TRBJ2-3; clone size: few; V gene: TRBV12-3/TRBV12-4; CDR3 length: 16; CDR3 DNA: TGTGCCAGCAGTCCCCGCGGACAGTCCAGCACAGATACGCAGTATTTT; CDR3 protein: CASSPRGQSSTDTQYF
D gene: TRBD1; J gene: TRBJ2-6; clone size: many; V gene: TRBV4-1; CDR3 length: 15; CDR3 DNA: TGCGCCAGCAGCCATACAGGGGTTGGGGCCAACGTCCTGACTTTC; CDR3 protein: CASSHTGVGANVLTF
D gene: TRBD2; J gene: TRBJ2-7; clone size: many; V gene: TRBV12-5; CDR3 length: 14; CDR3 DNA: TGTGCTAGTGGTTTGGGGGGACTAGTCCCCGAGCAGTACTTC; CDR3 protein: CASGLGGLVPEQYF